This T cell receptor (beta chain) was captured by sequencing in a study of T cells in Graves' hyperthyroidism and ophthalmopathy. General observations from the study: The model's output predicted ophthalmopathy at a median of approximately 6.5 months prior to onset.

The V gene end was trimmed by 7 bases and the J gene end by 5 bases; junction bases not matched to a gene: 15. The germline V gene encodes CDR1 DFQATT and CDR2 SNEGSKA (reference sequence). This CDR3 spans 16 amino acids. Diagnosis rested on symptoms, serum thyroxine and TRAb, thyroid ultrasound, and orbital computed tomography. This clonotype was counted at least ten times. Its target is not known. The TCR beta CDR3 regions underwent amplification using RNA transcripts as the source. Carried out on the TCR CDR3, a first-round RT-PCR used the HTBI primer set. Each CDR3 protein gets one entry after TCRdb re-called the multiplex PCR reads with MiXCR. The sample lists about 400,000 distinct CDR3 sequences, 12% to 15% occurring once.

The specimen was blood. This chain uses TRBV20-1 with TRBJ2-7; 12 bases line up with TRBD2. The sequence came from an older woman with Graves' ophthalmopathy. The CDR3 DNA sequence: TGCAGTGTACCAAGCCTAGCGGGAGGGGGGCAGGACGAGCAGTACTTC. Its protein is CSVPSLAGGGQDEQYF.